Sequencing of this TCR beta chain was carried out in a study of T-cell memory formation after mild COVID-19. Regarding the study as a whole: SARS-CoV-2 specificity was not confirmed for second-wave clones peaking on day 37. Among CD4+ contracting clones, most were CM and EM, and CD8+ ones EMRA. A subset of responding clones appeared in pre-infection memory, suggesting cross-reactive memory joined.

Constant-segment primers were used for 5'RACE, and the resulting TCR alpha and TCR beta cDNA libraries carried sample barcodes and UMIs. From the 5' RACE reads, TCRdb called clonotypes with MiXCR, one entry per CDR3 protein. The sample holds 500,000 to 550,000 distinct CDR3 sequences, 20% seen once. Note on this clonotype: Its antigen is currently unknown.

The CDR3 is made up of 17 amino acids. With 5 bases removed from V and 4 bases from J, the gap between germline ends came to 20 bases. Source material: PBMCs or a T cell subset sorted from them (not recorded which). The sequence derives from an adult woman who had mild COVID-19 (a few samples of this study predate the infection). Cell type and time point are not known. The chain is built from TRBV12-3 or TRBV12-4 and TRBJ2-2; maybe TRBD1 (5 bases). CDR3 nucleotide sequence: TGTGCCAGCAGTCACCGGCGACAGACCGGCGGCACCGGGGAGCTGTTTTTT. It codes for CASSHRRQTGGTGELFF.